Reported below is one T cell receptor beta chain. Its target is unknown. The CDR3 totals 14 residues. J lost 0 bases, V lost 5 bases, and 1 base had no gene match. Per germline, CDR1 SGHVS and CDR2 FQNEAQ. This sample is drawn from a study of OX40 agonist ivuxolimab in advanced cancers. General study points: Doses of 0.1 to 3.0 mg/kg were accompanied by clonal expansion of CD4+ and CD8+ blood T cells by week 6.

The repertoire was sequenced with immunoSEQ multiplex PCR; TCRdb's copy has only in-frame clones and lacks some. The sample includes roughly 62,000 clones, 80% to 95% of them seen just once. The material sequenced was CD4+ or CD8+ T cells sorted from blood, taken in a trial of the OX40 agonist ivuxolimab. V usage is TRBV7-8 and J usage is TRBJ2-7; 10 positions agree with TRBD2. The sequence was collected from an adult with an advanced solid tumor such as melanoma, head and neck, liver or kidney cancer. The CDR3 sequence: CASSPSGSSYEQYF. Written as DNA, the CDR3 is TGTGCCAGCAGCCCTAGCGGGAGCTCCTACGAGCAGTACTTC.